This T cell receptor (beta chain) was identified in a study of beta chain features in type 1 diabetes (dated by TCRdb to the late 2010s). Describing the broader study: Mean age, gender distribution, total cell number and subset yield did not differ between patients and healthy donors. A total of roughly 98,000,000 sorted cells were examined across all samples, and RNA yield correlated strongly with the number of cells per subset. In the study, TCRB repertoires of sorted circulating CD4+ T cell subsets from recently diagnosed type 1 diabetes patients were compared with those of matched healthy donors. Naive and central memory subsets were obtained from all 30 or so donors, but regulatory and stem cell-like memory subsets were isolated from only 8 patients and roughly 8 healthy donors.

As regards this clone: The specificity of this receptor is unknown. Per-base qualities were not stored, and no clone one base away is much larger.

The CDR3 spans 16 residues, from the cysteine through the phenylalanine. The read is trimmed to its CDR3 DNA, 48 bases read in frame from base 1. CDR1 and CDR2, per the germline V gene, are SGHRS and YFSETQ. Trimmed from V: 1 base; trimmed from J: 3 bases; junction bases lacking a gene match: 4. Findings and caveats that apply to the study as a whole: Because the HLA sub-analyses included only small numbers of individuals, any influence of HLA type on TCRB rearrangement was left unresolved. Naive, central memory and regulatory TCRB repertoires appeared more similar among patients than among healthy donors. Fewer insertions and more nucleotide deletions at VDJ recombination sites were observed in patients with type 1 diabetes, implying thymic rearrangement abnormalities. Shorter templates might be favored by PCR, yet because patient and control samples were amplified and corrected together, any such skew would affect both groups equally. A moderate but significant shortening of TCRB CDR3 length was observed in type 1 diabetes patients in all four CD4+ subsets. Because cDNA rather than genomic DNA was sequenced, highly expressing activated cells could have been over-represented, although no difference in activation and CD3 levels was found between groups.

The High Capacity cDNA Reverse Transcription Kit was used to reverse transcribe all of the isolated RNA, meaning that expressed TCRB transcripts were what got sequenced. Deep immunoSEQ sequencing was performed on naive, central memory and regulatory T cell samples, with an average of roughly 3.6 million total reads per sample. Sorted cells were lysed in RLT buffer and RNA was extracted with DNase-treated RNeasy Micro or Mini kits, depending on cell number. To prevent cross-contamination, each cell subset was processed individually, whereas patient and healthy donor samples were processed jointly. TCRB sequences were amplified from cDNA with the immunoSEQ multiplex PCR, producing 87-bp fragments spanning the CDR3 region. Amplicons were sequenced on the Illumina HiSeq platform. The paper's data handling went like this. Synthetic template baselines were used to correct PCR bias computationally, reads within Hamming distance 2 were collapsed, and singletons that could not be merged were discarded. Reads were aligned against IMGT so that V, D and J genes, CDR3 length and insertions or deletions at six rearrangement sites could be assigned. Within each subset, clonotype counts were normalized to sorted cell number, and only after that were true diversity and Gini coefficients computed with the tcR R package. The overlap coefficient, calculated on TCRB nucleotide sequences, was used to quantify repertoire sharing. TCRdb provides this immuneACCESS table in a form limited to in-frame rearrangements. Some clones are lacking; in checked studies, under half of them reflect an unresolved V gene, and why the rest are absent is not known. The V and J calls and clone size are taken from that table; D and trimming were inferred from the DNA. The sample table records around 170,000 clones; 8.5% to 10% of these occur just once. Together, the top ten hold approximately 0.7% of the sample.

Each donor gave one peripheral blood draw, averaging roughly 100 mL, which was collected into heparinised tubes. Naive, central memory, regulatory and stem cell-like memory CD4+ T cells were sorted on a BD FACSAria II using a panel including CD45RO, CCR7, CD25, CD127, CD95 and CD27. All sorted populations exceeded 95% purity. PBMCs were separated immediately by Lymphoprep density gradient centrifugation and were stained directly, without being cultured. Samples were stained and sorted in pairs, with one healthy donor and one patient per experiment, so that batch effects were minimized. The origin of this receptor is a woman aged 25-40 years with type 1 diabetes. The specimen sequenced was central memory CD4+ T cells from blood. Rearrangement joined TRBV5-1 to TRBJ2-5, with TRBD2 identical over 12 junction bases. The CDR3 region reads CASSLMASGGEETQYF. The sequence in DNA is TGCGCCAGCAGCTTGATGGCTAGCGGGGGGGAAGAGACCCAGTACTTC.